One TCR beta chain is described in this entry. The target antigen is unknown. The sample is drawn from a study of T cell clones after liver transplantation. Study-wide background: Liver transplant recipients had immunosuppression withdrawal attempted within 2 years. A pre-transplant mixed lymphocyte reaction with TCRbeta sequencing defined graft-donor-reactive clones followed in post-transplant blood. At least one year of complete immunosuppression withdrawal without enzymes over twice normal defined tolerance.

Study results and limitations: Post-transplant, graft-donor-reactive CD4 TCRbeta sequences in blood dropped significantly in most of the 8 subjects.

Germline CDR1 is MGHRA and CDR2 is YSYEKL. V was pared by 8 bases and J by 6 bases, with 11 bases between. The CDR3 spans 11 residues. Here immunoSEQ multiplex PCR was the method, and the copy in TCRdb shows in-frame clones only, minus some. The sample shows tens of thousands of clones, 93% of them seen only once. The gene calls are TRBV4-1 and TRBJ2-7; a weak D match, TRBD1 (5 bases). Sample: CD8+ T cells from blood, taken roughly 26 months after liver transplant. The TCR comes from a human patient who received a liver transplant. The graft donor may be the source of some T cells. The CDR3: CASVTRGEQYF. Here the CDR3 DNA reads TGCGCCAGCGTTACAAGGGGCGAGCAGTACTTC.